Listed here are 32 T cell receptor beta chains from one sample, sequenced in a study of vaccination and CD4 T cells after COVID-19. Sequencing of DNA taken from cultured CD4+ T cells relied on the Oncomine TCR Beta short-read assay. MiXCR, run by TCRdb on the PCR reads, gives a single entry per CDR3 protein. The table includes approximately 4,000 distinct CDR3 sequences, around 41% detected once. As to treatment: roughly 10-day PBMC culture with coronavirus spike peptide pools or control peptides (ViraFEST assay). These receptors' antigens are unknown. The sample was CD4+ T cells from blood, cultured in vitro. Every receptor here comes from a human donor who had recovered from COVID-19.

The rearrangement uses TRBV4-1 and TRBJ1-1, with D possibly TRBD1 on 5 matching bases. Germline CDR1 is MGHRA and CDR2 is YSYEKL. CDR3 length equals 16 residues. V dropped 5 bases and J dropped 0 bases, with 16 bases sitting between them. As DNA, the CDR3 is TGCGCCAGCAGCTCCTTCCCGGGACCGATGAACACTGAAGCTTTCTTT. The encoded protein is CASSSFPGPMNTEAFF.

This clonotype was seen a handful of times. The chain carries TRBV7-2 and TRBJ1-3; TRBD1 is a possible D gene (6 bases). V was shortened by 2 bases and J by 3 bases, with 14 bases between the two germline ends. The germline CDR1 and CDR2 sequences are SGHTA and FQGNSA. This CDR3 is built from 16 residues. In nucleotides, the CDR3 is TGTGCCAGCAGCTTAAGGGGGGGCGTCCTTGGAAACACCATATATTTT. It yields the protein CASSLRGGVLGNTIYF.

This clonotype is a singleton in its sample. J is TRBJ2-5 and V is TRBV27, with 7 nucleotides matching TRBD1. The CDR3 is made up of 14 amino acids. The V and J ends lost 5 bases and 3 bases, in that order; junction bases with no gene match: 6. Germline V CDR1 and CDR2: MNHEY, SMNVEV (reference sequence). The CDR3 DNA follows: TGTGCCAGCAGTCCTTGGGACAGAAAAGAGACCCAGTACTTC. Translating gives CASSPWDRKETQYF.

This clonotype was counted only a few times. The rearrangement links TRBV6-2 or TRBV6-3 to TRBJ2-6; maybe TRBD1 (5 bases). Germline CDR1 and CDR2: MNHEY and SVGEGT. This CDR3 has 16 amino acids. V lost 5 bases and J lost 0, with 11 bases in between. The CDR3 bases are TGTGCCAGCAGTCACGACAGTGGCTCTGGGGCCAACGTCCTGACTTTC. It codes for CASSHDSGSGANVLTF.

This sequence joins TRBV7-9 and TRBJ2-3; either TRBD1 or TRBD2 may fit D (6 bases each). This CDR3 is built from 17 residues. Germline CDR1 reads SEHNR; CDR2 reads FQNEAQ (reference sequence). Trimming cost V 5 bases and J 1 base, with 19 bases left between them. CDR3 nucleotides: TGTGCCAGCAGCCGACCCTTGGGGGGCCGGGGCACAGATACGCAGTATTTT. Its translation is CASSRPLGGRGTDTQYF.

This clonotype is medium-sized by share. This rearrangement joins TRBV18 to TRBJ1-1; no definite D call. The CDR3 runs to 14 residues. The germline gives CDR1 KGHSH, CDR2 LQKENI. V was cut by 1 base and J by 0 bases, with 6 bases left in between. The CDR3 is CASSPQSLNTEAFF. As DNA, the CDR3 is TGTGCCAGCTCACCACAGTCGTTGAACACTGAAGCTTTCTTT.

V and J are TRBV2 and TRBJ1-5; a possible D gene is TRBD1 (6 bases). CDR1 SNHLY and CDR2 FYNNEI come from the germline V gene. The CDR3 runs to 14 residues. Between the trimmed V and J ends, which lost 7 bases and 2 bases, there was a span of 12 bases. CDR3 region: CASNQAGGNQPQHF. Here the CDR3 DNA reads TGTGCCAGCAACCAGGCAGGGGGCAATCAGCCCCAGCATTTT.

This clonotype was seen only a few times. The V gene is TRBV6-1, the J gene TRBJ1-1; 7 bases are a match to TRBD1. Looked up from germline, CDR1 is MNHNS and CDR2 is SASEGT. This CDR3 is built from 14 residues. Losses at the gene ends were 2 bases for V and 3 bases for J; bases not matched to a gene: 3. The CDR3: CASSEQGDYTEAFF. The CDR3 DNA follows: TGTGCCAGCAGTGAACAGGGGGACTACACTGAAGCTTTCTTT.

This clonotype was detected once. V usage is TRBV5-1 and J usage is TRBJ1-6; TRBD1 matches 10 bases. This CDR3 has 15 residues. Unmatched junction bases numbered 6, after V lost 4 bases and J lost 8 bases. The germline CDR1 and CDR2 sequences are SGHRS and YFSETQ. This CDR3 is CASSPTGQGYSPLHF. CDR3 in DNA: TGCGCCAGCAGCCCGACGGGACAGGGGTATTCACCCCTCCACTTT.

This chain connects TRBV20-1 to TRBJ2-7; no clear D gene. CDR3 length: 14 amino acids. Trimming cost V 4 bases and J 4 bases, with 17 bases left between them. Germline assignment: CDR1 DFQATT and CDR2 SNEGSKA (reference sequence). In DNA, the CDR3 is TGCAGTGCTACGGTGGGTTGGGGTTCTTACGAGCAGTACTTC. It codes for CSATVGWGSYEQYF.

This clonotype has more than one count but fewer than ten. This sequence joins TRBV7-9 and TRBJ2-1, with 11 bases that match TRBD2. Unmatched junction bases numbered 2, after V lost 4 bases and J lost 0 bases. CDR1 is SEHNR and CDR2 is FQNEAQ in the germline V gene (reference sequence). The CDR3 runs to 16 residues. In DNA form, the CDR3 reads TGTGCCAGCAGCTATAGCGGGAGGGGCTCCTACAATGAGCAGTTCTTC. Its protein is CASSYSGRGSYNEQFF. The variable domain in full, with the rest retrieved from reference TRBV7-9 and TRBJ2-1, is DTGVSQNPRHKITKRGQNVTFRCDPISEHNRLYWYRQTLGQGPEFLTYFQNEAQLEKSRLLSDRFSAERPKGSFSTLEIQRTEQGDSAMYLCASSYSGRGSYNEQFFGPGTRLTVL.

The chain recombines TRBV19 with TRBJ2-3; TRBD2 agrees at 9 bases. V shed 7 bases, J shed 4 bases, and the junction held 6 bases outside the gene matches. CDR1 and CDR2 (germline): LNHDA, SQIVND (reference sequence). This CDR3 spans 14 amino acids. CDR3 amino acids: CASKRAGGSDTQYF. In DNA, the CDR3 is TGTGCCAGTAAGCGGGCGGGAGGGTCAGATACGCAGTATTTT. The full variable domain, completed using reference TRBV19 and TRBJ2-3, is DGGITQSPKYLFRKEGQNVTLSCEQNLNHDAMYWYRQDPGQGLRLIYYSQIVNDFQKGDIAEGYSVSREKKESFPLTVTSAQKNPTAFYLCASKRAGGSDTQYFGPGTRLTVL.

This clonotype was counted a few times. This chain links TRBV6-4 with TRBJ1-1; 8 bases fit TRBD1. With 6 bases clipped from V and 5 bases from J, the junction kept 8 bases outside the gene matches. Germline V gene lookup returns CDR1 MRHNA and CDR2 SNTAGT. This CDR3 is 14 amino acids long. The CDR3 loop reads CASRNRTGKTEAFF. The CDR3 DNA sequence: TGTGCCAGCAGAAACCGGACAGGGAAGACTGAAGCTTTCTTT.

J is TRBJ2-7 and V is TRBV6-1; D perhaps matches TRBD1 (5 bases). V was trimmed by 6 bases and J by 6 bases, leaving 15 bases between them. The length of the CDR3 is 13 residues. Germline values: CDR1 MNHNS, CDR2 SASEGT. The CDR3 is CASRFQGGGEQYF. In DNA, the CDR3 is TGTGCCAGCAGATTCCAGGGCGGCGGCGAGCAGTACTTC.

The chain couples TRBV20-1 to TRBJ1-2; D is uncertain. V lost 6 bases to trimming and J lost 4 bases, with 12 bases between them. The V gene's germline CDR1 is DFQATT and CDR2 SNEGSKA (reference sequence). The CDR3 loop spans 12 amino acids. CDR3 protein: CSASQTRYGYTF. The CDR3 DNA reads TGCAGTGCGTCCCAGACCCGCTATGGCTACACCTTC.

This clonotype has just a few counts. This CDR3 is CASSFGQTPRETQYF. As DNA, the CDR3 is TGTGCCAGCAGCTTTGGCCAAACGCCGAGAGAGACCCAGTACTTC. The chain employs TRBV7-3 and TRBJ2-5; D gene ambiguous. This CDR3 comprises 15 residues. Germline V gene lookup returns CDR1 SGHTA and CDR2 FQGTGA. Trimming cost V 3 bases and J 4 bases, with 15 bases left between them.

The CDR3 loop is CSARKQADEQFF. CDR3 DNA sequence: TGCAGTGCTCGCAAACAGGCGGATGAGCAGTTCTTC. The chain joins TRBV20-1 to TRBJ2-1; a weak D match, TRBD1 (5 bases). Germline V CDR1 and CDR2: DFQATT, SNEGSKA (reference sequence). The V gene lost 5 bases and the J gene lost 8 bases, with 13 bases spanning the gap. This CDR3 spans 12 amino acids.

This clonotype was observed a handful of times. The chain is built from TRBV6-1 and TRBJ1-2; no clear D. The germline gives CDR1 MNHNS, CDR2 SASEGT. This CDR3 region has 12 residues. Deletions cut 9 bases from V and 4 bases from J, with 12 bases between. CDR3 sequence (DNA): TGTGCCAGTTCCTTTGGTGTCTATGGCTACACCTTC. Translating gives CASSFGVYGYTF.

The J gene is TRBJ2-1, the V gene TRBV7-2, with D maybe TRBD2 (6 bases). In germline, CDR1 is SGHTA, CDR2 FQGNSA. CDR3 length: 15 residues. Trimming removed 2 bases from V and 4 bases from J, with 12 bases in between. CDR3 nucleotides: TGTGCCAGCAGCTTAAGTAGCGGTTATTACAATGAGCAGTTCTTC. Translated: CASSLSSGYYNEQFF.

This clonotype was detected only a few times. The chain links TRBV7-2 to TRBJ2-5; no definite D call. The CDR3 sequence is 14 residues long. CDR1 is SGHTA and CDR2 is FQGNSA in the germline V gene. V was trimmed by 3 bases and J by 2 bases, leaving 10 bases between them. This chain's CDR3 is CASSLDHRQETQYF. CDR3 sequence (DNA): TGTGCCAGCAGCTTGGACCACCGTCAAGAGACCCAGTACTTC.

The V gene is TRBV20-1, the J gene TRBJ1-1, with a possible D match to TRBD1 (5 bases). This CDR3 comprises 17 residues. Between the trimmed V and J ends, which lost 1 base and 0 bases, there was a span of 18 bases. Germline V gene lookup returns CDR1 DFQATT and CDR2 SNEGSKA (reference sequence). The chain's CDR3 is CSARGGRATYLNTEAFF. CDR3 DNA sequence: TGCAGTGCTAGAGGGGGCAGGGCGACCTACCTGAACACTGAAGCTTTCTTT.

This chain joins TRBV2 and TRBJ2-2, with D uncertain. V was shortened by 8 bases and J by 3 bases, with 16 bases between the two germline ends. Germline V gene lookup returns CDR1 SNHLY and CDR2 FYNNEI. The length of the CDR3 is 15 residues. The CDR3 loop reads CASRERMLYTGELFF. The CDR3 DNA reads as TGTGCCAGCCGCGAGAGGATGTTGTACACCGGGGAGCTGTTTTTT.

V gene TRBV18 combines with J gene TRBJ2-7; 9 nucleotides line up with TRBD2. The CDR3 contains 17 residues. CDR1 KGHSH and CDR2 LQKENI come from the germline V gene. V lost 8 bases and J lost 0; bases outside the gene matches: 14. The CDR3 loop is CASAETTSGVGSYEQYF. CDR3 DNA: TGTGCCAGCGCTGAAACGACTAGCGGAGTCGGCTCCTACGAGCAGTACTTC.

This chain connects TRBV6-5 to TRBJ1-5; D unclear. The CDR3 is made up of 16 amino acids. The germline V gene has CDR1 MNHEY and CDR2 SVGAGI. V was cut by 2 bases and J by 1 base, with 12 bases left in between. DNA for the CDR3: TGTGCCAGCAGTTACCAAGAGGGCGCAAGCAATCAGCCCCAGCATTTT. Residues: CASSYQEGASNQPQHF.

The CDR3 DNA reads TGTGCCAGCAGCCCCCGTTCTCCGGGACAGGACACCTACGAGCAGTACTTC. Protein product: CASSPRSPGQDTYEQYF. This chain links TRBV5-4 with TRBJ2-7, with TRBD1 matching 8 bases. The CDR3 spans 17 residues. Germline-derived CDR1 and CDR2 are SGHNT and YYREEE (reference sequence). V trimming: 4 bases; J trimming: 2 bases; junction bases outside the gene matches: 14.

This clonotype was counted a few times. This chain links TRBV6-1 with TRBJ2-3; 14 bases agree with TRBD2. The CDR3 is made up of 19 amino acids. Germline lookup yields CDR1 MNHNS and CDR2 SASEGT. V shed 5 bases and J 6 bases; nucleotides not matched to a gene: 16. The CDR3 nucleotides read TGTGCCAGCAGTCAACAGACTAGCGGGAGGGTTAATGCGCCGGATACGCAGTATTTT. Its protein product is CASSQQTSGRVNAPDTQYF.

This clonotype has only a few counts. The gene calls are TRBV4-2 and TRBJ2-5; 10 bases fit TRBD2. The CDR3 length is 15 residues. Germline values: CDR1 LGHNA, CDR2 YNFKEQ. V was clipped by 1 base and J by 5 bases; unmatched bases: 4. CDR3 DNA sequence: TGTGCCAGCAGCCAAGCTCTAGCGGGGGTGGAGACCCAGTACTTC. This encodes CASSQALAGVETQYF.

The table lists this clonotype with a count of one. The J gene is TRBJ2-7, the V gene TRBV12-3 or TRBV12-4, with D tentatively TRBD2 (6 bases). The CDR3 has 14 amino acids. V lost 2 bases and J 2 bases, leaving 10 bases between the germline ends. CDR3 loop: CASSLMGGPYEQYF. As DNA, the CDR3 is TGTGCCAGCAGTTTAATGGGGGGACCCTACGAGCAGTACTTC.

The rearrangement links TRBV5-6 to TRBJ2-7; no clear D. Trimming stripped 6 bases from V and 2 bases from J, with 15 bases between. The germline V gene has CDR1 SGHDT and CDR2 YYEEEE. The length of the CDR3 is 14 residues. The CDR3 nucleotides read TGTGCCAGCACCGCGAACTGGCTAACCTACGAGCAGTACTTC. The encoded protein is CASTANWLTYEQYF.

The rearrangement links TRBV20-1 to TRBJ1-5; D is ambiguous. The CDR3 has 14 amino acids. The germline V gene encodes CDR1 DFQATT and CDR2 SNEGSKA (reference sequence). V was cut by 1 base and J by 0 bases, with 7 bases left in between. CDR3 sequence reads: CSARGSGSNQPQHF. The DNA of the CDR3 is TGCAGTGCTAGAGGTTCGGGTAGCAATCAGCCCCAGCATTTT.

V and J are TRBV5-1 and TRBJ2-5, with 11 positions matching TRBD2. The CDR3 has 17 residues. Trimming removed 0 bases from V and 5 bases from J; junction bases left unmatched: 9. Germline V gives CDR1 SGHRS, CDR2 YFSETQ. CDR3 amino acids: CASSLGSGGAGRETQYF. Here the CDR3 DNA reads TGCGCCAGCAGCTTGGGTAGCGGGGGGGCCGGCCGGGAGACCCAGTACTTC.

The V gene is TRBV20-1, the J gene TRBJ2-7; tentatively, D is TRBD2 (7 bases). The CDR3 totals 13 residues. Deletions cut 6 bases from V and 6 bases from J, with 18 bases between. CDR1 and CDR2 from the germline V gene are DFQATT and SNEGSKA (reference sequence). The DNA for the CDR3 is TGCAGTGCCAATTTGCCCGGGGGGCGCGAGCAGTACTTC. Its protein is CSANLPGGREQYF.